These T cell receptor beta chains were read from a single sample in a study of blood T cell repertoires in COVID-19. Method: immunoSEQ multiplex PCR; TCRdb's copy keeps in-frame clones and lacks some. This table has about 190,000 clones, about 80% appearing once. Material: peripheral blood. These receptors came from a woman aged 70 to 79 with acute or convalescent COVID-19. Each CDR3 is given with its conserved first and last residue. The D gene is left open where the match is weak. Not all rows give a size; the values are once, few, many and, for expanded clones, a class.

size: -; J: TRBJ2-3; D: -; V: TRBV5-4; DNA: TGTGCCAGCAGAGCCCCGGGGTACACAGATACGCAGTATTTT; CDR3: CASRAPGYTDTQYF
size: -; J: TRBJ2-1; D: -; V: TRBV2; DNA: TGTGCCAGAAGCCAACCCCCGGGTAGAACCAATGAGCAGTTCTTC; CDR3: CARSQPPGRTNEQFF
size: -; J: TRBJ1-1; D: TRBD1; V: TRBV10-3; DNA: TGTGCCATCAGCCCGGACAGGATAGCGAACACTGAAGCTTTCTTT; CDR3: CAISPDRIANTEAFF
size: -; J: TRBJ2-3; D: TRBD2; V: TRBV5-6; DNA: TGTGCCAGCAGCTTGGTAGGGACTAGAGTAGGGGATACGCAGTATTTT; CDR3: CASSLVGTRVGDTQYF
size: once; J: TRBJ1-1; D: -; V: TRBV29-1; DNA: TGCAGCGTTGTAAATTTCCTAAGTTGGAGGGAGAACACTGAAGCTTTCTTT; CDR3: CSVVNFLSWRENTEAFF
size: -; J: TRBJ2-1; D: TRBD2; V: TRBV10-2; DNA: TGCGCCAGCAGTCTAAGCGGGATCTCCTACAATGAGCAGTTCTTC; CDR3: CASSLSGISYNEQFF
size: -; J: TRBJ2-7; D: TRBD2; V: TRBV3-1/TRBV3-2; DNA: TGTGCCAGCAGCCCGGGACTAGCGGGCGAGCAGTACTTC; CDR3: CASSPGLAGEQYF
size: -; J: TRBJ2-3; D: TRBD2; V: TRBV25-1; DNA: TGTGCCAGCAGTGAATGGTCGGTAGCGGGAGAAATAACAGATACGCAGTATTTT; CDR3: CASSEWSVAGEITDTQYF
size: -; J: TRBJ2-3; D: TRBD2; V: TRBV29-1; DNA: TGCAGCGTCCACACAAGGACTAGCGGCACAGATACGCAGTATTTT; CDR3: CSVHTRTSGTDTQYF
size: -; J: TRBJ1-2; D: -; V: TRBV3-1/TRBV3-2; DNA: TGTGCCAGCAGCCAAGTGCAGCTAGGAGGGAACTATGGCTACACCTTC; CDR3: CASSQVQLGGNYGYTF
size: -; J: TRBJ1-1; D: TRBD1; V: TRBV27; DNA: TGTGCCAGCAGCCCACAGGGGGCGGACACTGAAGCTTTCTTT; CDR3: CASSPQGADTEAFF
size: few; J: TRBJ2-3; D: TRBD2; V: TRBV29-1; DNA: TGCAGCGTTGAAGATCCCGCCACTAGCGGGCCGCAGTATTTT; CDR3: CSVEDPATSGPQYF
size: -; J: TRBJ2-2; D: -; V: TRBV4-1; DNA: TGCGCCAGCAGCCATCTACAGGTGAACACCGGGGAGCTGTTTTTT; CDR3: CASSHLQVNTGELFF
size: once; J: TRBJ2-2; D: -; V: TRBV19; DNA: TGTGCCAGTAGTATGACCGCGCGGAAAAACACCGGGGAGCTGTTTTTT; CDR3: CASSMTARKNTGELFF
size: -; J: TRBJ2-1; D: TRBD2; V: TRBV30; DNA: TGTGCCTGGAGCCCACTAGCGGGCATATACAATGAGCAGTTCTTC; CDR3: CAWSPLAGIYNEQFF
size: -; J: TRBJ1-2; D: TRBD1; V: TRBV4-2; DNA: TGTGCCAGCAGCCAAGAAGGGGGACAGGGCGATGGCTACACCTTC; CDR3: CASSQEGGQGDGYTF
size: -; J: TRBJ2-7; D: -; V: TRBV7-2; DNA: TGTGCCAGCAGCTTCCAAGAGGCAACGAGGGAGCAGTACTTC; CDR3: CASSFQEATREQYF
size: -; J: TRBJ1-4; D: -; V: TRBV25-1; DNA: TGTGCCAGCAGTGAAAATACGGATGAAAAACTGTTTTTT; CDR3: CASSENTDEKLFF
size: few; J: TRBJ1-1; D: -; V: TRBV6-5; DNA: TGTGCCAGCACTAAGACGGACTTGAACACTGAAGCTTTCTTT; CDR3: CASTKTDLNTEAFF
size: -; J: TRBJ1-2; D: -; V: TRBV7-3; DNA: TGTGCCAGCAGCCCGGACAACCGAGGTGTCTATGGCTACACCTTC; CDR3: CASSPDNRGVYGYTF
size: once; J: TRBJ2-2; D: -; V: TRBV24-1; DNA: TGTGCCACCAGTGACGAAGGGGTGAGAACGAACACCGGGGAGCTGTTTTTT; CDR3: CATSDEGVRTNTGELFF
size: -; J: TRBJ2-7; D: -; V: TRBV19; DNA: TGTGCCAGTAGCCGAGAGGGGGTCAGCTCCTACGAGCAGTACTTC; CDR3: CASSREGVSSYEQYF
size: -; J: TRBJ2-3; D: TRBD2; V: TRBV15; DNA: TGTGCCACCAGCAGAGACGGAGCGGGAGGGAACACAGATACGCAGTATTTT; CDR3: CATSRDGAGGNTDTQYF